This TCR beta chain derives from a study of blood T cell repertoires in COVID-19. Study overall: Donors in the United States, Italy and Spain gave samples during acute or convalescent COVID-19.

The CDR3 is 15 amino acids. V dropped 5 bases and J dropped 2 bases, with 13 bases sitting between them. Germline lookup yields CDR1 LGHDT and CDR2 YNNKEL (reference sequence). Clones were read by immunoSEQ multiplex PCR, and TCRdb kept only the in-frame ones, dropping some. The sample includes 110,000 to 150,000 clones, 85% to 90% of them seen just once. The sequence derives from a human donor in a cohort sampled during active COVID-19. The sequenced sample consisted of peripheral blood. The chain recombines TRBV3-1 (or the pseudogene TRBV3-2) with TRBJ2-1; D not certain. CDR3 nucleotide sequence: TGTGCCAGCAGCTCCAAACCCGGAGCCTACAATGAGCAGTTCTTC. Its protein product is CASSSKPGAYNEQFF.